This T cell receptor beta chain derives from a study of control samples from healthy donors and cancer patients. TCRdb's table, derived via immunoSEQ multiplex PCR, lists solely in-frame clones and lacks some. The sample carries over 90,000 clones, approximately 90% recorded once. Trimming pared 0 bases from V and 0 bases from J, leaving 7 bases between. The CDR3 totals 15 residues. The germline CDR1 and CDR2 sequences are SGHRS and YFSETQ. The TCR originated in a man aged 60 to 75 with lung cancer. The gene calls are TRBV5-1 and TRBJ1-3, with D hard to call. Sequencing input: PBMCs. The CDR3 nucleotides are TGCGCCAGCAGCTTGGCCGCAGACTCTGGAAACACCATATATTTT. Protein product: CASSLAADSGNTIYF.